Below, 20 T cell receptor beta chains from the same sample are listed, as sequenced in a study of T cell responses to AZD1222 COVID-19 vaccine. Produced via immunoSEQ multiplex PCR; TCRdb's table is partial and in-frame only. The sample lists about 110,000 clones, around 87% occurring once. The input for sequencing was peripheral blood, taken on day 0 of AZD1222 vaccination. All receptors come from an adult in good health.

This clone came up a few times. V and J are TRBV12-3 or TRBV12-4 and TRBJ2-1; D may correspond to TRBD1 or TRBD2 (6 bases each). Trimming removed 5 bases at V and 6 bases at J, with 11 bases between. The CDR3 length is 13 residues. The CDR3 protein is CASSPGAVNEQFF. CDR3 in DNA: TGTGCCAGCAGTCCGGGGGCCGTCAATGAGCAGTTCTTC.

This rearrangement joins TRBV7-9 to TRBJ2-7, with TRBD1 matching over 9 bases. Germline CDR1 and CDR2: SEHNR and FQNEAQ (reference sequence). The CDR3 has 17 residues. Trimming removed 1 base from V and 2 bases from J; junction bases left unmatched: 9. The CDR3 DNA follows: TGTGCCAGCAGCTTAGTTCCGGGACAGGGCGCCGCCTACGAGCAGTACTTC. As protein: CASSLVPGQGAAYEQYF.

This chain connects TRBV19 to TRBJ1-5, with D perhaps matching TRBD1 (5 bases). The germline V gene has CDR1 LNHDA and CDR2 SQIVND (reference sequence). CDR3 length: 15 residues. Trimming took off 5 bases at V and 3 bases at J, with 14 bases between the two ends. CDR3 residues: CASSWDPGVNQPQHF. CDR3 DNA: TGTGCCAGTAGTTGGGACCCCGGGGTCAATCAGCCCCAGCATTTT.

V gene TRBV4-1 combines with J gene TRBJ2-3, with unresolved D. CDR1 and CDR2 (germline): MGHRA, YSYEKL. The CDR3 runs 12 residues. Between the trimmed V and J ends, which lost 0 bases and 10 bases, there was a span of 8 bases. This CDR3 reads CASSQDRQAQYF. CDR3 nucleotides: TGCGCCAGCAGCCAAGATCGACAAGCGCAGTATTTT.

V and J are TRBV11-2 and TRBJ2-3, with D uncertain. CDR1 is SGHAT and CDR2 is FQNNGV in the germline V gene. The V gene lost 5 bases and the J gene lost 6 bases, with 18 bases spanning the gap. This CDR3 spans 15 amino acids. The CDR3 region is CASSPRLGPTDTQYF. CDR3 nucleotide sequence: TGTGCCAGCAGCCCTCGACTCGGCCCCACCGATACGCAGTATTTT. Using reference TRBV11-2 and TRBJ2-3 for the parts outside the CDR3, the full variable domain is EAGVAQSPRYKIIEKRQSVAFWCNPISGHATLYWYQQILGQGPKLLIQFQNNGVVDDSQLPKDRFSAERLKGVDSTLKIQPAKLEDSAVYLCASSPRLGPTDTQYFGPGTRLTVL.

V is TRBV11-2 and J is TRBJ2-1, with 11 bases identical to TRBD1. Germline CDR1 and CDR2: SGHAT and FQNNGV. Trimming cost V 5 bases and J 5 bases; bases outside gene matches: 11. The length of the CDR3 is 17 residues. CDR3 region: CASSLGTGGIRNNEQFF. As DNA, the CDR3 is TGTGCCAGCAGCCTCGGGACAGGGGGAATAAGAAACAATGAGCAGTTCTTC. Variable domain in full (rest from reference TRBV11-2 and TRBJ2-1): EAGVAQSPRYKIIEKRQSVAFWCNPISGHATLYWYQQILGQGPKLLIQFQNNGVVDDSQLPKDRFSAERLKGVDSTLKIQPAKLEDSAVYLCASSLGTGGIRNNEQFFGPGTRLTVL.

The gene calls are TRBV6-5 and TRBJ2-4; 8 nucleotides line up with TRBD2. This CDR3 has 16 residues. The V and J ends lost 2 bases and 2 bases, in that order; junction bases with no gene match: 5. Germline lookup yields CDR1 MNHEY and CDR2 SVGAGI. The CDR3 DNA follows: TGTGCCAGCAGTTACCCGGGGGGGTTTCCCAAAAACATTCAGTACTTC. Protein sequence: CASSYPGGFPKNIQYF.

CDR3 protein: CASSQLTSGNEQFF. CDR3 DNA: TGCGCCAGCAGCCAATTGACTAGCGGAAATGAGCAGTTCTTC. This chain links TRBV4-1 with TRBJ2-1; 9 nucleotides match TRBD2. Germline assignment: CDR1 MGHRA and CDR2 YSYEKL. J lost 7 bases, V lost 2 bases, and 3 bases had no gene match. The CDR3 has 14 residues.

This clone was detected once. J is TRBJ1-2 and V is TRBV19; D remains unclear. V was shortened by 0 bases and J by 1 base, with 9 bases between the two germline ends. Germline CDR1 LNHDA, CDR2 SQIVND (reference sequence). The CDR3 runs 15 residues. In DNA form, the CDR3 reads TGTGCCAGTAGTATAGAAGTGTACAGTAACTATGGCTACACCTTC. Its translation is CASSIEVYSNYGYTF.

The CDR3 nucleotides are TGCGCCAGCAGTGAAAACGGCCGGGAAGGGTCGTCAGGTGAAAAACTGTTTTTT. Its protein is CASSENGREGSSGEKLFF. The chain joins TRBV10-2 to TRBJ1-4, with D unresolved. Trimming took 3 bases from V and 7 from J, leaving 24 bases between them. Germline lookup yields CDR1 WSHSY and CDR2 SAAADI. There are 18 residues in the CDR3.

The V and J genes are TRBV7-9 and TRBJ1-1; 8 bases agree with TRBD1. J gave up 1 base and V 4 bases, and 2 bases lay outside the gene matches. The CDR3 length is 14 residues. Germline loops: CDR1 SEHNR, CDR2 FQNEAQ (reference sequence). The CDR3, as DNA: TGTGCCAGCAGCTCACAGGGGGGGAACACTGAAGCTTTCTTT. Translating it yields CASSSQGGNTEAFF.

This clone was counted a few times. The gene calls are TRBV3-1 (or the pseudogene TRBV3-2) and TRBJ2-5, with D unclear. Germline V gene data show CDR1 as LGHDT and CDR2 as YNNKEL (reference sequence). The CDR3 runs 15 residues. V was clipped by 3 bases and J by 5 bases, with 16 bases between them. CDR3 protein: CASSHLEALDETQYF. The CDR3, as DNA: TGTGCCAGCAGCCACTTGGAAGCTCTGGATGAGACCCAGTACTTC.

The chain is built from TRBV6-1 and TRBJ2-3, with 7 bases lining up with TRBD1. The junction had 10 bases not matched to a gene; V was cut back by 3 bases and J by 10 bases. The CDR3 sequence is 14 residues long. Germline loops: CDR1 MNHNS, CDR2 SASEGT. The CDR3 is CASSDPGTVESQYF. The CDR3 DNA is TGTGCCAGCAGTGATCCCGGGACAGTGGAGTCGCAGTATTTT.

This chain links TRBV7-2 with TRBJ2-7, with TRBD1 identical over 7 bases. The CDR3 sequence is 12 residues long. Losses at the gene ends were 3 bases for V and 7 bases for J; bases not matched to a gene: 3. Germline V gene sequence: CDR1 SGHTA, CDR2 FQGNSA. CDR3 nucleotides: TGTGCCAGCAGCTTCAACAGGGGAGAGCAGTACTTC. Amino acids: CASSFNRGEQYF.

The chain combines TRBV7-2 with TRBJ1-1; D remains ambiguous. CDR3 length equals 13 residues. V lost 0 bases, J lost 10 bases, and 12 bases lay in between. CDR1 is SGHTA and CDR2 is FQGNSA in the germline V gene. The CDR3 DNA reads TGTGCCAGCAGCTTAGCCGGCCCCACGGGAGCTTTCTTT. Its translation: CASSLAGPTGAFF.

The CDR3 DNA reads as TGTGCCAGCAGTCCCGGACTCACCTATGGCTACACCTTC. Its protein product is CASSPGLTYGYTF. The V and J genes are TRBV12-3 or TRBV12-4 and TRBJ1-2; D unclear. V lost 5 bases and J 4 bases, leaving 11 bases between the germline ends. The CDR3 totals 13 residues.

V gene TRBV5-4 combines with J gene TRBJ2-1; TRBD1 agrees at 7 bases. The CDR3 consists of 15 residues. V shed 3 bases, J shed 4 bases, and the junction held 7 bases outside the gene matches. From germline, CDR1 is SGHNT and CDR2 YYREEE (reference sequence). CDR3 nucleotide sequence: TGTGCCAGCAGCTACGGGGACAGACCTTACAATGAGCAGTTCTTC. This codes for CASSYGDRPYNEQFF. The full variable domain, in which reference TRBV5-4 and TRBJ2-1 provide the parts outside the CDR3, is ETGVTQSPTHLIKTRGQQVTLRCSSQSGHNTVSWYQQALGQGPQFIFQYYREEENGRGNFPPRFSGLQFPNYSSELNVNALELDDSALYLCASSYGDRPYNEQFFGPGTRLTVL.

The chain recombines TRBV15 with TRBJ2-7; unclear D gene. Trimming shortened V by 3 bases and J by 4 bases, and 13 bases separated the two germline ends. Per the germline V gene, CDR1 is LNHNV and CDR2 is YYDKDF (reference sequence). This CDR3 has 14 residues. The chain's CDR3 is CATSSNTYGYEQYF. CDR3 coding DNA: TGTGCCACCAGCAGTAACACCTATGGGTACGAGCAGTACTTC.

This clone was counted between two and nine times. V gene TRBV7-9 combines with J gene TRBJ2-1; 9 bases align to TRBD2. Trimming removed 0 bases from V and 0 bases from J; junction bases left unmatched: 6. The germline V gene encodes CDR1 SEHNR and CDR2 FQNEAQ (reference sequence). The CDR3 is 18 amino acids. The CDR3 loop is CASSLAVTSGDSYNEQFF. CDR3 in DNA: TGTGCCAGCAGCTTAGCGGTGACTAGCGGAGACTCCTACAATGAGCAGTTCTTC.

J is TRBJ1-2 and V is TRBV6-5; no clear D. The CDR3 is 12 amino acids. The V and J ends lost 8 bases and 8 bases respectively, with 15 bases between them. The V gene's germline CDR1 is MNHEY and CDR2 SVGAGI. The CDR3, as DNA: TGTGCCAGCTCTTCAGGCCAGAAAGGCTACACCTTC. Its translation: CASSSGQKGYTF.